This T cell receptor beta chain was captured in a study of blood T cells in healthy people across ages. Study background: Template switching caught about one barcoded beta molecule for each two T cells. Study results and limitations: Among T cells, TCR beta diversity per million cells dropped roughly linearly as age rose. The authors considered diversity estimates from one million T cells to be underestimates. Percentage of naive T cells showed a strong correlation with TCR beta diversity.

Trimming pared 7 bases from V and 0 bases from J, leaving 10 bases between. This CDR3 is built from 15 residues. Germline V gene lookup returns CDR1 SNHLY and CDR2 FYNNEI. PCR was performed a second time for about 7 to 12 cycles using a sample-barcoded 5' primer and a J-beta primer mix. One entry per CDR3 protein, called by TCRdb with MiXCR from the 5' RACE reads. The sample has about 700,000 distinct CDR3 sequences; approximately 30% are singletons. Turning to this clonotype: Its target is not known.

Sequencing was carried out using blood. This receptor was taken from an elderly woman in good health. The rearrangement joins TRBV2 to TRBJ2-6, with D possibly TRBD1 on 5 matching bases. The CDR3 DNA reads TGTGCCAGCAAAACAGGAAGCTCTGGGGCCAACGTCCTGACTTTC. The encoded protein is CASKTGSSGANVLTF.